A selection of T cell receptor beta chains follows, all from one sample in a study of shared clonotypes between healthy human individuals. Libraries were prepared by immunoSEQ multiplex PCR; TCRdb keeps only in-frame clonotypes and omits some of them. This sample has around 2.5 million clones; roughly 93% occur once, and the top ten carry 0.36%. The specimen was naive CD4+ T cells from PBMCs. All receptors come from a man aged 18 to 29 in good health. Some clones in this sample may be carry-over from other donors' samples. The CDR3 runs from the conserved cysteine through the conserved F or W. D genes are given only for firm matches. Size is stated for part of the rows, as once, few or many counts, or as a class when the clone is expanded.

DNA: TGTGCCAGCAGTTCCAGATCAGAAGCTTTCTTT
CDR3: CASSSRSEAFF
V: TRBV2
D: .
size: few
J: TRBJ1-1

DNA: TGTGCCAGCAGCTTAAGTAGGACTAGCGGCCAAGAGACCCAGTACTTC
CDR3: CASSLSRTSGQETQYF
V: TRBV7-2
D: TRBD2
size: .
J: TRBJ2-5

DNA: TGTGCCAGCAGCTCAGGCCCCCTAGCGGTAACCTACGAGCAGTACTTC
CDR3: CASSSGPLAVTYEQYF
V: TRBV7-2
D: TRBD2
size: .
J: TRBJ2-7

DNA: TGTGCCACGCGGGGCAGGGCCGGCAATGAGCAGTTCTTC
CDR3: CATRGRAGNEQFF
V: TRBV10-3
D: .
size: .
J: TRBJ2-1

DNA: TGTGCCAGCAGCTTAGGGACAGGGAGCTCCTACGAGCAGTACTTC
CDR3: CASSLGTGSSYEQYF
V: TRBV7-2
D: TRBD1
size: .
J: TRBJ2-7

DNA: TGCGCCAGCAGCCATCTACCACAGGGGAACTATGGCTACACCTTC
CDR3: CASSHLPQGNYGYTF
V: TRBV4-3
D: TRBD1
size: .
J: TRBJ1-2

DNA: TGTGCCAGCAGCCTACAGGGGCCTTTACTATCCTACGAGCAGTACTTC
CDR3: CASSLQGPLLSYEQYF
V: TRBV7-2
D: TRBD1
size: .
J: TRBJ2-7

DNA: TGCAGCGTTGTTTACGGGAAGGTGAACACTGAAGCTTTCTTT
CDR3: CSVVYGKVNTEAFF
V: TRBV29-1
D: .
size: .
J: TRBJ1-1

DNA: TGTGCCAGCAGCCAGGTTGTTAGCGGGAGGTACACCGGGGAGCTGTTTTTT
CDR3: CASSQVVSGRYTGELFF
V: TRBV7-3
D: TRBD2
size: .
J: TRBJ2-2

DNA: TGTGCCAGCAGCGCCGGCAGGGGACAGAACACTGAAGCTTTCTTT
CDR3: CASSAGRGQNTEAFF
V: TRBV11-2
D: .
size: few
J: TRBJ1-1

DNA: TGTGCCACCAGCAGATACCGAGCCGGGACTAGTTTATACGAGCAGTACTTC
CDR3: CATSRYRAGTSLYEQYF
V: TRBV15
D: TRBD2
size: .
J: TRBJ2-7

DNA: TGTGCCAGCAGTGGGACTAGCGGGGGTGAGCAGTTCTTC
CDR3: CASSGTSGGEQFF
V: TRBV2
D: TRBD2
size: .
J: TRBJ2-1

DNA: TGCGCCAGCAGCTGGTTACCGGGACAGAATGAAAAACTGTTTTTT
CDR3: CASSWLPGQNEKLFF
V: TRBV5-1
D: TRBD1
size: .
J: TRBJ1-4

DNA: TGCGCCAGCCAAGCGGGAGGGGCCAACGTCCTGACTTTC
CDR3: CASQAGGANVLTF
V: TRBV5-1
D: TRBD2
size: .
J: TRBJ2-6

DNA: TGTGCCAGTAGGAGGGACACTGAAGCTTTCTTT
CDR3: CASRRDTEAFF
V: TRBV19
D: .
size: .
J: TRBJ1-1

DNA: TGTGCCAGCAGCATCGGGACACTACGTACTAATGAAAAACTGTTTTTT
CDR3: CASSIGTLRTNEKLFF
V: TRBV7-2
D: .
size: .
J: TRBJ1-4

DNA: TGTGCCAGCAGTTACAGCACTAATGAAAAACTGTTTTTT
CDR3: CASSYSTNEKLFF
V: TRBV6-6
D: .
size: .
J: TRBJ1-4

DNA: TGCGCCAGCAGCTTGGGACAGGGAGGCACCGGGGAGCTGTTTTTT
CDR3: CASSLGQGGTGELFF
V: TRBV5-1
D: .
size: .
J: TRBJ2-2

DNA: TGTGCCAGCTCACCACCGAACAGCCCGATGAACACTGAAGCTTTCTTT
CDR3: CASSPPNSPMNTEAFF
V: TRBV18
D: .
size: .
J: TRBJ1-1

DNA: TGCGCCAGCAGCCCGACAGGGAACGGTCAGCCCCAGCATTTT
CDR3: CASSPTGNGQPQHF
V: TRBV5-1
D: TRBD1
size: .
J: TRBJ1-5

DNA: TGTGCCAGTAGAGAAATGGGTTTAGCTGGGGCCAACGTCCTGACTTTC
CDR3: CASREMGLAGANVLTF
V: TRBV2
D: .
size: .
J: TRBJ2-6

DNA: TGTGCCAGCGGGGGAGGGCCGAACACCGGGGAGCTGTTTTTT
CDR3: CASGGGPNTGELFF
V: TRBV28
D: TRBD2
size: .
J: TRBJ2-2

DNA: TGTGCCATCAATAACGGACAGGTTATAGACACCATATATTTT
CDR3: CAINNGQVIDTIYF
V: TRBV10-3
D: TRBD1
size: .
J: TRBJ1-3

DNA: TGTGCCAGCAGCTCTGGGACGGGCACCGGGGAGCTGTTTTTT
CDR3: CASSSGTGTGELFF
V: TRBV11-3
D: .
size: .
J: TRBJ2-2

DNA: TGTGCCAGCAGCCCAGACCCGAATCAGCCCCAGCATTTT
CDR3: CASSPDPNQPQHF
V: TRBV9
D: .
size: few
J: TRBJ1-5

DNA: TGTGCCAGCAGCTTGTGGACTAGCGGGAGAAATTACGAGCAGTACTTC
CDR3: CASSLWTSGRNYEQYF
V: TRBV7-8
D: TRBD2
size: once
J: TRBJ2-7

DNA: TGTGCCAGCAGCAAAGCGGGGCTGGCGAAGCCTCCCGACCTCTACGAGCAGTACTTC
CDR3: CASSKAGLAKPPDLYEQYF
V: TRBV21-1
D: .
size: .
J: TRBJ2-7

DNA: TGTGCCAGCAGCCTGGCGGGACCCTACAATGAGCAGTTCTTC
CDR3: CASSLAGPYNEQFF
V: TRBV11-2
D: .
size: .
J: TRBJ2-1

DNA: TGTGCCAGCAGCCGACCGACCCCTAGGCAAGCTTTAGCTTTCTTT
CDR3: CASSRPTPRQALAFF
V: TRBV7-9
D: .
size: .
J: TRBJ1-1

DNA: TGTGCCAGCTATTCCATAGCCCAGGGTCCTGGAAACACCATATATTTT
CDR3: CASYSIAQGPGNTIYF
V: TRBV28
D: .
size: .
J: TRBJ1-3

DNA: TGTGCCAGCTCACCACAGGGAACCGAGACCCAGTACTTC
CDR3: CASSPQGTETQYF
V: TRBV18
D: .
size: .
J: TRBJ2-5

DNA: TGTGCCACGGGACTAGCGGGAACCTACGAGCAGTACTTC
CDR3: CATGLAGTYEQYF
V: TRBV10-3
D: TRBD2
size: once
J: TRBJ2-7

DNA: TGTGCCAGCAGGTCCGGGACAGGTCCCTACGAGCAGTACTTC
CDR3: CASRSGTGPYEQYF
V: TRBV28
D: TRBD1
size: .
J: TRBJ2-7

DNA: TGTGCCAGCTCACCACAGGTAGCGGAGACCGGCCCCAATGAGCAGTTCTTC
CDR3: CASSPQVAETGPNEQFF
V: TRBV18
D: .
size: .
J: TRBJ2-1

DNA: TGTGCCAGCAGCGTAGGCTGGGACAGGGCCACAGATACGCAGTATTTT
CDR3: CASSVGWDRATDTQYF
V: TRBV9
D: TRBD1
size: .
J: TRBJ2-3

DNA: TGTGCCAGCAGCTTAGATTGGCGCGGCTATGGCTACACCTTC
CDR3: CASSLDWRGYGYTF
V: TRBV11-2
D: .
size: .
J: TRBJ1-2

DNA: TGTGCCAGCAGCTTGGGACAGGTGTATCAGCCCCAGCATTTT
CDR3: CASSLGQVYQPQHF
V: TRBV5-5
D: .
size: .
J: TRBJ1-5

DNA: TGCGCCAGCAGCACAGGGACAGGATCCCACAATGAGCAGTTCTTC
CDR3: CASSTGTGSHNEQFF
V: TRBV5-1
D: TRBD1
size: .
J: TRBJ2-1

DNA: TGTGCCACCAGCAGAGTCCGCGCCCCAGGGGAGCTGTTTTTT
CDR3: CATSRVRAPGELFF
V: TRBV15
D: .
size: .
J: TRBJ2-2

DNA: TGTGCCAGCAGCCGGTTGGGACTAGCGGGAGGCGATGAGCAGTTCTTC
CDR3: CASSRLGLAGGDEQFF
V: TRBV4-2
D: TRBD2
size: .
J: TRBJ2-1

DNA: TGTGCCAGCAGTTACTCGGAACAGGGGGCAAATACGCAGTATTTT
CDR3: CASSYSEQGANTQYF
V: TRBV6-5
D: TRBD1
size: .
J: TRBJ2-3

DNA: TGTGCCAGCAGGGTCCCCCGGGGCCAGCCCCAGCATTTT
CDR3: CASRVPRGQPQHF
V: TRBV28
D: .
size: .
J: TRBJ1-5

DNA: TGTGCCAGCAGCGTAGGCAGGAGAGACACCGGGGAGCTGTTTTTT
CDR3: CASSVGRRDTGELFF
V: TRBV9
D: .
size: .
J: TRBJ2-2

DNA: TGCGCCAGCAGCGTTACGGGAGAGGGGAACTATGGCTACACCTTC
CDR3: CASSVTGEGNYGYTF
V: TRBV5-1
D: .
size: .
J: TRBJ1-2

DNA: TGTGCCAGCACCCCCAGGGGGCAGGGATTCACAGATACGCAGTATTTT
CDR3: CASTPRGQGFTDTQYF
V: TRBV28
D: TRBD1
size: once
J: TRBJ2-3

DNA: TGTGCCAGCAGCTTGGGGACAGGGGCAAGGGCGCAGTACTTC
CDR3: CASSLGTGARAQYF
V: TRBV5-6
D: TRBD1
size: .
J: TRBJ2-7

DNA: TGTGCCAGCAGCCCCCAACAGGGTGGTGGCTACACCTTC
CDR3: CASSPQQGGGYTF
V: TRBV7-3
D: .
size: .
J: TRBJ1-2

DNA: TGTGCCAGCAGTTCACTAGCGGGAGGGTGGAATGAGCAGTTCTTC
CDR3: CASSSLAGGWNEQFF
V: TRBV6-6
D: TRBD2
size: .
J: TRBJ2-1

DNA: TGTGCCAGCAACGCGGTGGGGGGGCTGGGTGGCTACACCTTC
CDR3: CASNAVGGLGGYTF
V: TRBV25-1
D: .
size: .
J: TRBJ1-2

DNA: TGTGCCAGCAGCAATCTCCGGGAGGTTGGGGAGACCCAGTACTTC
CDR3: CASSNLREVGETQYF
V: TRBV7-9
D: TRBD2
size: .
J: TRBJ2-5

DNA: TGTGCCAGCAGCTTAGTGTGGGACGGGAGTCAGCCCCAGCATTTT
CDR3: CASSLVWDGSQPQHF
V: TRBV7-2
D: .
size: .
J: TRBJ1-5

DNA: TGTGCCTGGGCGGGGACAGGGGATCAGCCCCAGCATTTT
CDR3: CAWAGTGDQPQHF
V: TRBV30
D: TRBD1
size: .
J: TRBJ1-5

DNA: TGTGCCAGCAGCGCGGCGAGGGGCGTCTATGGCTACACCTTC
CDR3: CASSAARGVYGYTF
V: TRBV6-1
D: .
size: .
J: TRBJ1-2

DNA: TGTGCCAGCAAGAGGACTAATCCTTTCTACGAGCAGTACTTC
CDR3: CASKRTNPFYEQYF
V: TRBV28
D: .
size: .
J: TRBJ2-7

DNA: TGTGCCAGCAGCCCGACAGGTCCTAGTGAGCAGTTCTTC
CDR3: CASSPTGPSEQFF
V: TRBV7-9
D: .
size: .
J: TRBJ2-1

DNA: TGTGCCAGCAGCCGAAGCGCTGGGCCAGATACGCAGTATTTT
CDR3: CASSRSAGPDTQYF
V: TRBV7-6
D: .
size: .
J: TRBJ2-3

DNA: TGTGCCAGCAGCCACGGACCGGGGGAGCAGTACTTC
CDR3: CASSHGPGEQYF
V: TRBV11-2
D: .
size: .
J: TRBJ2-7

DNA: TGTGCCAGCAGCCGCGGACTTAGCACAGATACGCAGTATTTT
CDR3: CASSRGLSTDTQYF
V: TRBV11-2
D: .
size: .
J: TRBJ2-3

DNA: TGCGCCAGCAGCTCGGGGGGACTAGCCAAAAACATTCAGTACTTC
CDR3: CASSSGGLAKNIQYF
V: TRBV5-1
D: TRBD2
size: .
J: TRBJ2-4